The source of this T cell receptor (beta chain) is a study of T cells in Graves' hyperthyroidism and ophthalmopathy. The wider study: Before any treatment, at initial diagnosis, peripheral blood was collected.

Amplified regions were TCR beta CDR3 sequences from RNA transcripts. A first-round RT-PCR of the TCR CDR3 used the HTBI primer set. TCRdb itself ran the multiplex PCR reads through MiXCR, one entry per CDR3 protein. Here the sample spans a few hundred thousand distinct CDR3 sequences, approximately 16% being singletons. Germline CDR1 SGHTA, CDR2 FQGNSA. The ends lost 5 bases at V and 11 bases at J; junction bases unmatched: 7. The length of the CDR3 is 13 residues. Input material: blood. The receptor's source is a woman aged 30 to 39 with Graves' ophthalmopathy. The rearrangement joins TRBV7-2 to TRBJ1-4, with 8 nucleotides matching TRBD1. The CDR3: CASSPLTGEKLFF. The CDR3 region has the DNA TGTGCCAGCAGCCCATTGACAGGGGAGAAACTGTTTTTT. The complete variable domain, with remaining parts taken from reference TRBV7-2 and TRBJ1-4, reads GAGVSQSPSNKVTEKGKDVELRCDPISGHTALYWYRQSLGQGLEFLIYFQGNSAPDKSGLPSDRFSAERTGGSVSTLTIQRTQQEDSAVYLCASSPLTGEKLFFGSGTQLSVL.